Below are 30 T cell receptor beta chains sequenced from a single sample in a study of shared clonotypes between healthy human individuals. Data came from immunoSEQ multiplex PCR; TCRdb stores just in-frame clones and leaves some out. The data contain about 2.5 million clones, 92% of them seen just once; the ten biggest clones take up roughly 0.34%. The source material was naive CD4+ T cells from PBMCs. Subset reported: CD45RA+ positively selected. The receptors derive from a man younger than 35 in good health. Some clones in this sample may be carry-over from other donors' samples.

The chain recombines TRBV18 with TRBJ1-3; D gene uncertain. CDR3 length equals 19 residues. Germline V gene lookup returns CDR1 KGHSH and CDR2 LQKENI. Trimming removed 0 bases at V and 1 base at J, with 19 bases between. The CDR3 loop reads CASSPPNSRRLESGNTIYF. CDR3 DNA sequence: TGTGCCAGCTCACCACCGAATTCGAGGAGATTGGAATCTGGAAACACCATATATTTT.

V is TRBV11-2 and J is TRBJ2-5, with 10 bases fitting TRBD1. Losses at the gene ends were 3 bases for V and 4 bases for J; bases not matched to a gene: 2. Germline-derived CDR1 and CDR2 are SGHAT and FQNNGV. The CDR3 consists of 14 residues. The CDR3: CASSFDRGPETQYF. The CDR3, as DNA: TGTGCCAGCAGCTTTGACAGGGGGCCAGAGACCCAGTACTTC.

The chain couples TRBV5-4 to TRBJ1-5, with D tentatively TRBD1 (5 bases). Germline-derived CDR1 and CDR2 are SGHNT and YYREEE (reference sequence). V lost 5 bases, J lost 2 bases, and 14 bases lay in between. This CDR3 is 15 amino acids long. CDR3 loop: CASSIRESGNQPQHF. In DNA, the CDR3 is TGTGCCAGCAGTATCAGGGAGTCGGGCAATCAGCCCCAGCATTTT.

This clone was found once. The CDR3: CASTRPLPNYGYTF. The CDR3 DNA reads TGTGCCAGCACTAGACCCTTACCCAACTATGGCTACACCTTC. The chain carries TRBV27 and TRBJ1-2; no clear D gene. Deletions cut 7 bases from V and 2 bases from J, with 14 bases between. The CDR3 has 14 amino acids. Germline CDR1 is MNHEY and CDR2 is SMNVEV (reference sequence).

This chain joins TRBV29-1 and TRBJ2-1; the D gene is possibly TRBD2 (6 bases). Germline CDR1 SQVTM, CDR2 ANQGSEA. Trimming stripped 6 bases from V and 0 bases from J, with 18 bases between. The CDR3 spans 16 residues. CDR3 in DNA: TGCAGCGTCAAACCGGGGACTTTCAGCTCCTACAATGAGCAGTTCTTC. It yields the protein CSVKPGTFSSYNEQFF.

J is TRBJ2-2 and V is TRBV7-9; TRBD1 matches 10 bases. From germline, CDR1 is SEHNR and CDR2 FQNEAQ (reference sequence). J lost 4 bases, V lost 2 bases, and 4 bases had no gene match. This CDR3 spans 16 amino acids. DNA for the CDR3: TGTGCCAGCAGCTTACGGGGGACAGGGGCCACCGGGGAGCTGTTTTTT. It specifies CASSLRGTGATGELFF.

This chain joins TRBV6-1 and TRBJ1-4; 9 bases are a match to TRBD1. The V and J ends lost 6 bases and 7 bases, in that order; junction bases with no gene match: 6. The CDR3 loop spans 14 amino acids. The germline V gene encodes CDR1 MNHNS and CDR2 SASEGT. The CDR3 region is CASRIPTGGEKLFF. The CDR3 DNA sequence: TGTGCCAGCAGAATTCCGACAGGGGGTGAAAAACTGTTTTTT.

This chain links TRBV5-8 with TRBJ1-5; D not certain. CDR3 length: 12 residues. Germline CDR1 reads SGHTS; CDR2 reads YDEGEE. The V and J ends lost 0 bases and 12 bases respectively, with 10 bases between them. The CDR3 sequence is CASSLVGLDQHF. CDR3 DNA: TGTGCCAGCAGCTTGGTCGGCCTCGACCAGCATTTT.

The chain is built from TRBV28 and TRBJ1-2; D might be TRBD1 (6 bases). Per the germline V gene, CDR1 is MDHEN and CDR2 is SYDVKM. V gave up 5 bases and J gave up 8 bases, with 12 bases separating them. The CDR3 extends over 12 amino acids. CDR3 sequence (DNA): TGTGCCAGCAGTGTACAGGGTTGGGGCTACACCTTC. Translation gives CASSVQGWGYTF.

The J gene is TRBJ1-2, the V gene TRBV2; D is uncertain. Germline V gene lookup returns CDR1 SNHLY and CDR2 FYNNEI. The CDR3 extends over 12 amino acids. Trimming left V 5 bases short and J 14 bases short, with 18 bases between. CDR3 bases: TGTGCCAGCAGTACCGATGAACGAATCGGGACCTTC. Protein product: CASSTDERIGTF.

This CDR3 is CASSPTAPSNQPQHF. In nucleotides, the CDR3 is TGTGCCAGCAGCCCGACAGCCCCCAGCAATCAGCCCCAGCATTTT. V and J are TRBV6-5 and TRBJ1-5; weak D call: TRBD1 (5 bases). This CDR3 has 15 amino acids. V lost 6 bases and J lost 1, with 13 bases in between. CDR1 is MNHEY and CDR2 is SVGAGI in the germline V gene.

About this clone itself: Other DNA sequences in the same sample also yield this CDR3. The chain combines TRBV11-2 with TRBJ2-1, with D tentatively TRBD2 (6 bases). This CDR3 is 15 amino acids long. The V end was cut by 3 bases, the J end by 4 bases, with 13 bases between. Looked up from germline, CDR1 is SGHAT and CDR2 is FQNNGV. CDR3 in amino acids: CASSLDPEGYNEQFF. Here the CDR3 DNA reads TGTGCCAGCAGCTTGGACCCGGAGGGTTACAATGAGCAGTTCTTC. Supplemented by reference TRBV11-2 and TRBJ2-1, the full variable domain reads EAGVAQSPRYKIIEKRQSVAFWCNPISGHATLYWYQQILGQGPKLLIQFQNNGVVDDSQLPKDRFSAERLKGVDSTLKIQPAKLEDSAVYLCASSLDPEGYNEQFFGPGTRLTVL.

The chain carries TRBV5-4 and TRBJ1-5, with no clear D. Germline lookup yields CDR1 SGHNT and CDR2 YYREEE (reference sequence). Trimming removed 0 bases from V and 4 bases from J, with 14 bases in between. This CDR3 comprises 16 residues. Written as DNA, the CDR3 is TGTGCCAGCAGCTTGGGGGCCCCCACAGCTAATCAGCCCCAGCATTTT. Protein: CASSLGAPTANQPQHF.

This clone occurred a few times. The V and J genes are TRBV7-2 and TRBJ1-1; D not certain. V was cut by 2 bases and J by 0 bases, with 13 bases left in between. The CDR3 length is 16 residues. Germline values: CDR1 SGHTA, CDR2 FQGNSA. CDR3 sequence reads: CASSLLPGGLNTEAFF. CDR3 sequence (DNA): TGTGCCAGCAGCTTACTCCCAGGAGGACTGAACACTGAAGCTTTCTTT.

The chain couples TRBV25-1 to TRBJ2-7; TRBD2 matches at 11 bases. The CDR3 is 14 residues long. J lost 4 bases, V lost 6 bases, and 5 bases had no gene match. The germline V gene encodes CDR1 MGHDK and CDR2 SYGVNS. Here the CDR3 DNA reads TGTGCCAGCAGAATAGCGGGAGGGCCGTACGAGCAGTACTTC. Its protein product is CASRIAGGPYEQYF.

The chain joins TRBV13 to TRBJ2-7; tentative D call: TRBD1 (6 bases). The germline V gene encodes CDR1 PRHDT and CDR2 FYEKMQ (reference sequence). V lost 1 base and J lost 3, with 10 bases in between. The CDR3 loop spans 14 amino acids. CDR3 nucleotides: TGTGCCAGCAGCTTAGCACAGGGCCTCTACGAGCAGTACTTC. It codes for CASSLAQGLYEQYF.

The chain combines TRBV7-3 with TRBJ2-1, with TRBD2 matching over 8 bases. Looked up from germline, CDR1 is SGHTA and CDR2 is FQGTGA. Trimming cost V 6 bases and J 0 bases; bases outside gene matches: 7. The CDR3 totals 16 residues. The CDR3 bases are TGTGCCAGCAGTGGTAGTGGGACTAGCTCCTACAATGAGCAGTTCTTC. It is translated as CASSGSGTSSYNEQFF.

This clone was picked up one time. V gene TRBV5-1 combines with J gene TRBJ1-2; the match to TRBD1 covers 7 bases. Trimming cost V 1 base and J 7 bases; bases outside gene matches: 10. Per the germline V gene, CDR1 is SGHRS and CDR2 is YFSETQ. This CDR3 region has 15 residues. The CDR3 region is CASSLFSTGIPGYTF. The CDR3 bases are TGCGCCAGCAGCTTGTTCTCGACAGGGATTCCTGGCTACACCTTC.

CDR3 in amino acids: CASRGLGTDTQYF. For the CDR3, the DNA is TGTGCCAGCAGGGGACTAGGGACAGATACGCAGTATTTT. This sequence joins TRBV6-6 and TRBJ2-3, with 8 bases matching TRBD2. This CDR3 contains 13 residues. The germline CDR1 and CDR2 sequences are MNHNY and SVGAGI (reference sequence). With 6 bases clipped from V and 3 bases from J, the junction kept 2 bases outside the gene matches.

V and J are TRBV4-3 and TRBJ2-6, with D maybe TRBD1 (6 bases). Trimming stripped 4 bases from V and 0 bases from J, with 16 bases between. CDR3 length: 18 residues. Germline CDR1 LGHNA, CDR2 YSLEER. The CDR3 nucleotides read TGCGCCAGCAGCCTCTTCAGGGGTCGAAACTCTGGGGCCAACGTCCTGACTTTC. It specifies CASSLFRGRNSGANVLTF.

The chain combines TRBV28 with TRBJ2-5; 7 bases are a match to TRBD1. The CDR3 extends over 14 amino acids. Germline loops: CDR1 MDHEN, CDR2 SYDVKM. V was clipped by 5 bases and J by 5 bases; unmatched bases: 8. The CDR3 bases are TGTGCCAGCAGTCGGGACAGCTTAGCGGAGACCCAGTACTTC. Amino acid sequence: CASSRDSLAETQYF.

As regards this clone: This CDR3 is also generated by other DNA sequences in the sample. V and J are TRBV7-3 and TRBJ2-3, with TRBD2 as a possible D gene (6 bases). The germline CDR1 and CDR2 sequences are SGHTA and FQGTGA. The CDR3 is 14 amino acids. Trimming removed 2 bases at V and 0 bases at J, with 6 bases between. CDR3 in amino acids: CASSLAGSTDTQYF. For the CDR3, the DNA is TGTGCCAGCAGCTTAGCGGGAAGCACAGATACGCAGTATTTT.

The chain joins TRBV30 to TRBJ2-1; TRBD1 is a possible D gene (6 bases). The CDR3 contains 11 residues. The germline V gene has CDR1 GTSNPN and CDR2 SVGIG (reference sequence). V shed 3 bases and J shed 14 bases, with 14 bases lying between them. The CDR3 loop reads CAWRQGIVEFF. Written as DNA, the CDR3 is TGTGCCTGGAGACAGGGTATCGTGGAGTTCTTC.

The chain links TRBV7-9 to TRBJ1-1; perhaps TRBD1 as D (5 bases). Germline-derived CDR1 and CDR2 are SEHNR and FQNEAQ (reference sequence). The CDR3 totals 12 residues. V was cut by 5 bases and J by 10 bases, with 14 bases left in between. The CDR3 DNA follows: TGTGCCAGCAGCGGGTCAGGGTCAAGAGCTTTCTTT. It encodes CASSGSGSRAFF.

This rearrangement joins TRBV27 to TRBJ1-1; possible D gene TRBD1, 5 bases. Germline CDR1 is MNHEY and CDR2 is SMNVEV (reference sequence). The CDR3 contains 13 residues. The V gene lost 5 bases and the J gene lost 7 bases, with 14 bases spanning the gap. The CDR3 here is CASSPWAGGEAFF. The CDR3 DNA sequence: TGTGCCAGCAGTCCGTGGGCGGGGGGTGAAGCTTTCTTT.

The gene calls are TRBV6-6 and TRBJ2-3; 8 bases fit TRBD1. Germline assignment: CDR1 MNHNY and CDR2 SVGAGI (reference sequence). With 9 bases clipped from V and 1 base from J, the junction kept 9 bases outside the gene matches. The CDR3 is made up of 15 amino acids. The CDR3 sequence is CASGQGRVGTDTQYF. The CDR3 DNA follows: TGTGCCAGTGGACAGGGTAGGGTAGGCACAGATACGCAGTATTTT.

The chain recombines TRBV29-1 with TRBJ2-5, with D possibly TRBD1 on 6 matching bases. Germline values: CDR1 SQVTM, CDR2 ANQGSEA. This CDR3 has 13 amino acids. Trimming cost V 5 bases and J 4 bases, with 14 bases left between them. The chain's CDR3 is CSVNDRGGETQYF. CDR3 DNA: TGCAGCGTTAATGACAGAGGGGGAGAGACCCAGTACTTC.

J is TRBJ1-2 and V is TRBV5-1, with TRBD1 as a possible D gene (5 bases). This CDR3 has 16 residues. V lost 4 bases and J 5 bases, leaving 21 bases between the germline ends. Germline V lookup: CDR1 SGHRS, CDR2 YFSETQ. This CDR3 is CASSPEPGRYGYGYTF. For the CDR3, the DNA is TGCGCCAGCAGCCCCGAACCGGGACGCTATGGGTATGGCTACACCTTC.

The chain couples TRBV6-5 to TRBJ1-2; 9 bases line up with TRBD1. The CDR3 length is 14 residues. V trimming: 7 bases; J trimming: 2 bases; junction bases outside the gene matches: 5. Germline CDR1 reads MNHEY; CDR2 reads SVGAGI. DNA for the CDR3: TGTGCCAGCAAGACAGGGGGGGGAAACTATGGCTACACCTTC. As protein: CASKTGGGNYGYTF.

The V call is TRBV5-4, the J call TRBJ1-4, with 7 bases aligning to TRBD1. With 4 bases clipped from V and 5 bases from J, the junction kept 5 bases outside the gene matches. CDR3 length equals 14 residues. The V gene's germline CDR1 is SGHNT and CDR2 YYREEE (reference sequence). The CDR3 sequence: CASSRTGRNEKLFF. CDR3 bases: TGTGCCAGCAGCCGGACAGGACGCAATGAAAAACTGTTTTTT.